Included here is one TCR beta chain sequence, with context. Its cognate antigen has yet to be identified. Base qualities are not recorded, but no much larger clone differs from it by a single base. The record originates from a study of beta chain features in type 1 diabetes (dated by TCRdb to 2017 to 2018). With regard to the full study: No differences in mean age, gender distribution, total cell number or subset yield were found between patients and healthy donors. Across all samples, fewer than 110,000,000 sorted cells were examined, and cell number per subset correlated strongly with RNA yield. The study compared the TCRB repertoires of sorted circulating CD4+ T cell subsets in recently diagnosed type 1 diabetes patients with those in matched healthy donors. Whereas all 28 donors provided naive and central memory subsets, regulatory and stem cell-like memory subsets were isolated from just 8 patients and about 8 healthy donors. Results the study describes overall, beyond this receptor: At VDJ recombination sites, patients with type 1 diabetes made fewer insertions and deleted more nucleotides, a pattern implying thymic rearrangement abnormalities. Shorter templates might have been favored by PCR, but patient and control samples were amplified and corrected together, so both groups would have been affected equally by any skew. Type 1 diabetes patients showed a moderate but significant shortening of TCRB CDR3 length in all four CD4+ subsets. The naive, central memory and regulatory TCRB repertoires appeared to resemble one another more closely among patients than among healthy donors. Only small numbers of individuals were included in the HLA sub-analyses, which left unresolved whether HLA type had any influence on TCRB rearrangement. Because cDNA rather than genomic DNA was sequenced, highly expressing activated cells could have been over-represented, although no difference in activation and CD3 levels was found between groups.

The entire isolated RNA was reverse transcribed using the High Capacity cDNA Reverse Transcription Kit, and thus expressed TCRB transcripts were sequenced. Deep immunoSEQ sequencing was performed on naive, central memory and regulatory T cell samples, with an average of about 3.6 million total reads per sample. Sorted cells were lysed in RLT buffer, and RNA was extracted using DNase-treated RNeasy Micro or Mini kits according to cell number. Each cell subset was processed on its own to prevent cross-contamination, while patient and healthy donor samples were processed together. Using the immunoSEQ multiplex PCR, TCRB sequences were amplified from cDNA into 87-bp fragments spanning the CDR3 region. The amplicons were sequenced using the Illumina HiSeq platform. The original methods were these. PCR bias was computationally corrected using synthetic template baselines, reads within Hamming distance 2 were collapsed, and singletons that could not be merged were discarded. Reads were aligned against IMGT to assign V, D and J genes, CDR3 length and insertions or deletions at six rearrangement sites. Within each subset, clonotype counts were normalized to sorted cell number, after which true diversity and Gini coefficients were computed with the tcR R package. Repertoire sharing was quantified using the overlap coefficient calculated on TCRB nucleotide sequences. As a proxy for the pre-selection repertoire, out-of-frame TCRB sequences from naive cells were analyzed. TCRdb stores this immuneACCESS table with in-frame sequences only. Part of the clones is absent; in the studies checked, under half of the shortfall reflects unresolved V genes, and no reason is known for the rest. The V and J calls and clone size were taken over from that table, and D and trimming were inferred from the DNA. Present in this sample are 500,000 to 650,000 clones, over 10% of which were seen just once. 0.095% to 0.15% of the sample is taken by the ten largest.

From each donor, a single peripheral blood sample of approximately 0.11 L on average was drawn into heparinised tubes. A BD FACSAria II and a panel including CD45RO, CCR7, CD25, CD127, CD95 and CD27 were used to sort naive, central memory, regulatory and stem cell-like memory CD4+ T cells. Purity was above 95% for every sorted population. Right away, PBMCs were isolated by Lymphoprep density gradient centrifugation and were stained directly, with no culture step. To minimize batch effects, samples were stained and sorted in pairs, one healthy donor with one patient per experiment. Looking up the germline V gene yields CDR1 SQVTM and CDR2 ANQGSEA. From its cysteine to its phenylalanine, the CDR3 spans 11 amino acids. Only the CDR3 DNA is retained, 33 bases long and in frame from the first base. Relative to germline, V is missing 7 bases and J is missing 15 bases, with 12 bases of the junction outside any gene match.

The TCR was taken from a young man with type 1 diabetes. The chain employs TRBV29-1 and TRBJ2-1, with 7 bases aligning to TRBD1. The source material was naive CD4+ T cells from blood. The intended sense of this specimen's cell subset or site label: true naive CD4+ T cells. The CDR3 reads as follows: CSGHRQGAGFF. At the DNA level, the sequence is TGCAGCGGACACCGACAGGGTGCGGGGTTCTTC.